Shown below are 10 T cell receptor beta chains from a single sample sequenced in a study of T cells after yellow fever vaccination. Via MiXCR, TCRdb re-called the 5' RACE reads, giving one row per CDR3 protein. The table includes roughly 32,000 distinct CDR3 sequences, 8% to 11% detected once. The sequenced sample was PBMCs, either bulk or a sorted T-cell subset (CD4+, CD8+, memory, or dextramer-sorted; not recorded which), obtained less than 16 days after the first yellow fever vaccination. Receptor source: a man between 18 and 29 years old who received the YFV17D yellow fever vaccine.

This clonotype came up many times. This chain joins TRBV29-1 and TRBJ2-4; D is possibly TRBD1 or TRBD2 (5 bases each). Germline V lookup: CDR1 SQVTM, CDR2 ANQGSEA. Trimming took 4 bases from V and 8 from J, leaving 15 bases between them. The CDR3 contains 13 residues. In DNA, the CDR3 is TGCAGCGTTGCACAGGCAAAGAGGGACATTCAGTACTTC. Its translation is CSVAQAKRDIQYF.

This clonotype was counted a few times. This sequence joins TRBV6-2 or TRBV6-3 and TRBJ2-7; perhaps TRBD2 as D (5 bases). V shed 9 bases and J shed 4 bases, with 19 bases lying between them. Germline CDR1 MNHEY, CDR2 SVGEGT. This CDR3 is built from 14 residues. CDR3 nucleotide sequence: TGTGCCAGTGGAGGATCCGGGCCAAATTACGAGCAGTACGTC. Protein sequence: CASGGSGPNYEQYV.

Many counts were recorded for this clonotype. The V call is TRBV5-1, the J call TRBJ1-5; 8 nucleotides align to TRBD1. The V gene's germline CDR1 is SGHRS and CDR2 YFSETQ. J lost 4 bases, V lost 2 bases, and 5 bases had no gene match. The CDR3 sequence is 15 residues long. For the CDR3, the DNA is TGCGCCAGCAGCTTACAGGGGGGGGGTAATCAGCCCCAGCATTTT. Translating gives CASSLQGGGNQPQHF.

This clonotype occurred many times. This rearrangement joins TRBV20-1 to TRBJ1-2, with D perhaps TRBD1 (6 bases). V dropped 6 bases and J dropped 6 bases, with 20 bases sitting between them. There are 14 residues in the CDR3. Looked up from germline, CDR1 is DFQATT and CDR2 is SNEGSKA (reference sequence). Here the CDR3 DNA reads TGCAGTGCCTTCCGAAGGGAGGGGGGCGATGGCTACACCTTC. Translation: CSAFRREGGDGYTF.

This clonotype has ten or more counts. The J gene is TRBJ1-5, the V gene TRBV7-9; unclear D gene. The CDR3 length is 14 residues. In germline, CDR1 is SEHNR, CDR2 FQNEAQ (reference sequence). The V gene lost 4 bases and the J gene lost 2 bases, with 9 bases spanning the gap. CDR3 DNA: TGTGCCAGCAGCTCAACTAGGGGCAATCAGCCCCAGCATTTT. Amino acids: CASSSTRGNQPQHF.

The genes are TRBV4-1 and TRBJ2-1, with TRBD2 identical over 9 bases. Germline V lookup: CDR1 MGHRA, CDR2 YSYEKL. This CDR3 has 17 amino acids. J gave up 4 bases and V 7 bases, and 14 bases lay outside the gene matches. DNA of the CDR3: TGCGCCAGCACCCCCCGAGATAGCGGGGGCTTATACAATGAGCAGTTCTTC. Translating gives CASTPRDSGGLYNEQFF.

This clonotype has at least ten counts. The rearrangement joins TRBV12-3 or TRBV12-4 to TRBJ2-3; TRBD2 matches at 12 bases. The CDR3 runs to 15 residues. The V gene end was trimmed by 6 bases and the J gene end by 4 bases; junction bases not matched to a gene: 5. This CDR3 is CASSLRTSGADTQYF. The CDR3 coding sequence is TGTGCCAGCAGCCTTCGGACTAGCGGGGCAGATACGCAGTATTTT.

This clonotype showed up many times. This chain connects TRBV30 to TRBJ1-1, with D uncertain. The CDR3 contains 13 residues. The germline gives CDR1 GTSNPN, CDR2 SVGIG (reference sequence). Trimming stripped 0 bases from V and 6 bases from J, with 11 bases between. In DNA, the CDR3 is TGTGCCTGGAGTGTAGTCGGGTTTTCTGAAGCTTTCTTT. The encoded protein is CAWSVVGFSEAFF.

This clonotype was counted at least ten times. This chain uses TRBV3-1 with TRBJ1-2; D is unresolved. The CDR3 length is 13 residues. V was trimmed by 0 bases and J by 8 bases, leaving 10 bases between them. The germline V gene has CDR1 LGHDT and CDR2 YNNKEL (reference sequence). CDR3 sequence: CASSQDNSGGYTF. The CDR3 nucleotides read TGTGCCAGCAGCCAAGATAACTCTGGAGGCTACACCTTC. The full variable domain, rest sourced from reference TRBV3-1 and TRBJ1-2, is DTAVSQTPKYLVTQMGNDKSIKCEQNLGHDTMYWYKQDSKKFLKIMFSYNNKELIINETVPNRFSPKSPDKAHLNLHINSLELGDSAVYFCASSQDNSGGYTFGSGTRLTVV.

This clonotype was recorded at least ten times. The rearrangement joins TRBV18 to TRBJ2-2, with no clear D. Looked up from germline, CDR1 is KGHSH and CDR2 is LQKENI. Trimming shortened V by 2 bases and J by 2 bases, and 9 bases separated the two germline ends. This CDR3 is built from 15 residues. CDR3 protein: CASSPDLGNTGELFF. CDR3 sequence (DNA): TGTGCCAGCTCACCAGATCTTGGCAACACCGGGGAGCTGTTTTTT.